This entry lists 22 T cell receptor beta chains sequenced from one sample in a study of blood T cell repertoires in COVID-19. The protocol was immunoSEQ multiplex PCR, while the TCRdb copy is restricted to in-frame clones and leaves out a portion. The sample gives 150,000 to 200,000 clones, around 80% of which show up once; approximately 2.9% is in the top ten. The sample taken for sequencing was peripheral blood. These receptors originate from a woman aged 80 or over with active or convalescent COVID-19.

The chain recombines TRBV18 with TRBJ1-4, with D hard to call. The germline V and J ends were trimmed by 5 bases and 7 bases, with 11 bases remaining between them. This CDR3 has 13 amino acids. Germline V gene data show CDR1 as KGHSH and CDR2 as LQKENI. CDR3 sequence reads: CASSTQRGEKLFF. Here the CDR3 DNA reads TGTGCCAGCTCAACGCAGAGAGGTGAAAAACTGTTTTTT.

In this sample, this clone turned up a few times. The chain joins TRBV19 to TRBJ1-1; 9 bases map to TRBD1. Germline V gene lookup returns CDR1 LNHDA and CDR2 SQIVND (reference sequence). The V segment lost 3 bases and the J segment 7 bases; nucleotides outside the gene matches: 9. There are 15 residues in the CDR3. The CDR3 DNA reads as TGTGCCAGTAGTATCTCACCGGGACAGGGTTATGAAGCTTTCTTT. Translation: CASSISPGQGYEAFF.

The rearrangement joins TRBV5-1 to TRBJ2-7; 11 bases match TRBD2. This CDR3 has 15 residues. Trimming cost V 5 bases and J 2 bases; bases outside gene matches: 6. Germline V gives CDR1 SGHRS, CDR2 YFSETQ. The CDR3 region has the DNA TGCGCCAGCAGGCGGACTAGCGGGCTTACCTACGAGCAGTACTTC. This translates into CASRRTSGLTYEQYF.

The chain joins TRBV29-1 to TRBJ1-5; D is possibly TRBD1 (5 bases). V lost 5 bases to trimming and J lost 3 bases, with 11 bases between them. CDR3 size: 13 residues. Germline-derived CDR1 and CDR2 are SQVTM and ANQGSEA. The CDR3 DNA sequence: TGCAGCGTTTCGTGGGGGGTCAATCAGCCCCAGCATTTT. Amino acids: CSVSWGVNQPQHF.

This clone was seen only once. V and J are TRBV7-2 and TRBJ1-3, with TRBD1 as a possible D gene (6 bases). The CDR3 has 13 residues. In germline, CDR1 is SGHTA, CDR2 FQGNSA. The germline V and J ends were trimmed by 5 bases and 7 bases, with 12 bases remaining between them. The CDR3 DNA reads TGTGCCAGCAGCGGAGGGAGGGGGAACACCATATATTTT. This encodes CASSGGRGNTIYF.

This clone has more than one count but fewer than ten. The J gene is TRBJ2-7, the V gene TRBV7-2; no clear D. The V gene's germline CDR1 is SGHTA and CDR2 FQGNSA. CDR3 size: 13 residues. Trimming removed 2 bases at V and 0 bases at J, with 5 bases between. The CDR3 is CASSLPSSYEQYF. DNA for the CDR3: TGTGCCAGCAGCTTACCTAGCTCCTACGAGCAGTACTTC.

V gene TRBV20-1 combines with J gene TRBJ2-2, with 11 bases that match TRBD2. This CDR3 spans 16 amino acids. V dropped 3 bases and J dropped 4; count of bases not matched to a gene: 7. Looked up from germline, CDR1 is DFQATT and CDR2 is SNEGSKA (reference sequence). The CDR3: CSASGLAGGLTGELFF. CDR3 sequence (DNA): TGCAGTGCTAGTGGGCTAGCGGGGGGCCTCACCGGGGAGCTGTTTTTT.

The genes are TRBV28 and TRBJ2-7, with 7 bases fitting TRBD1. The ends lost 7 bases at V and 3 bases at J; junction bases unmatched: 9. The CDR3 covers 14 residues. In germline, CDR1 is MDHEN, CDR2 SYDVKM. The CDR3 nucleotides read TGTGCCAGCACTCTAGGACAGGACCTCTACGAGCAGTACTTC. It specifies CASTLGQDLYEQYF.

This chain links TRBV6-2 or TRBV6-3 with TRBJ2-7; 10 nucleotides match TRBD1. CDR1 MNHEY and CDR2 SVGEGT come from the germline V gene. Trimming cost V 4 bases and J 6 bases; bases outside gene matches: 6. The CDR3 runs 14 residues. The CDR3 bases are TGTGCCAGCAGTTCAGTTGGGACAGGGGTCGAGCAGTACTTC. It specifies CASSSVGTGVEQYF.

The chain couples TRBV6-2 or TRBV6-3 to TRBJ2-3; 16 bases are a match to TRBD2. The CDR3 sequence is 16 residues long. Germline V CDR1 and CDR2: MNHEY, SVGEGT. The V gene end was trimmed by 6 bases and the J gene end by 3 bases; junction bases not matched to a gene: 3. DNA of the CDR3: TGTGCCAGCAGCGGGACTAGCGGGGGGGCTACAGATACGCAGTATTTT. Encoded protein: CASSGTSGGATDTQYF.

CDR3 residues: CASRPYRGEGYTF. CDR3 coding DNA: TGTGCCAGCAGACCCTACAGGGGAGAGGGCTACACCTTC. The genes are TRBV2 and TRBJ1-2; 7 bases are a match to TRBD1. CDR3 length equals 13 residues. Germline V gives CDR1 SNHLY, CDR2 FYNNEI. Germline trimming cut 6 bases from V and 8 bases from J; bases unmatched to any gene: 9. The whole variable domain, remainder taken from reference TRBV2 and TRBJ1-2, is EPEVTQTPSHQVTQMGQEVILRCVPISNHLYFYWYRQILGQKVEFLVSFYNNEISEKSEIFDDQFSVERPDGSNFTLKIRSTKLEDSAMYFCASRPYRGEGYTFGSGTRLTVV.

This clone turned up a few times. J is TRBJ2-7 and V is TRBV2, with 7 bases identical to TRBD1. V lost 10 bases and J lost 3; bases outside the gene matches: 12. The V gene's germline CDR1 is SNHLY and CDR2 FYNNEI. The CDR3 runs 14 residues. In nucleotides, the CDR3 is TGTGCCACCCACGCTGATAGGGGGCTCTACGAGCAGTACTTC. This codes for CATHADRGLYEQYF.

In nucleotides, the CDR3 is TGCAGCGTCGGACAGGGAGGAGAAGAGACCCAGTACTTC. Translating it yields CSVGQGGEETQYF. The J gene is TRBJ2-5, the V gene TRBV29-1; 8 bases line up with TRBD1. Germline lookup yields CDR1 SQVTM and CDR2 ANQGSEA. This CDR3 contains 13 residues. After removal of 6 bases from V and 3 bases from J, the junction contained 6 bases not matched to a gene.

The chain links TRBV30 to TRBJ1-6; the D gene is possibly TRBD1 (6 bases). From germline, CDR1 is GTSNPN and CDR2 SVGIG (reference sequence). V lost 1 base, J lost 6 bases, and 7 bases lay in between. This CDR3 spans 13 amino acids. This chain's CDR3 is CAWSEQGNSPLHF. The CDR3 region has the DNA TGTGCCTGGAGTGAACAGGGTAATTCACCCCTCCACTTT.

The chain is built from TRBV4-2 and TRBJ2-1, with a possible D match to TRBD1 (6 bases). Germline V gene sequence: CDR1 LGHNA, CDR2 YNFKEQ. V lost 0 bases and J 4 bases, leaving 10 bases between the germline ends. This CDR3 is built from 15 residues. CDR3 loop: CASSQDWGQYNEQFF. The DNA of the CDR3 is TGTGCCAGCAGCCAAGATTGGGGGCAATACAATGAGCAGTTCTTC.

The chain employs TRBV12-3 or TRBV12-4 and TRBJ2-7; D unclear. The CDR3 sequence is 13 residues long. The V end lost 3 bases, the J end lost 7 bases, and 13 bases lay between the germline ends. This CDR3 is CASSLRWVREQYF. For the CDR3, the DNA is TGTGCCAGCAGTTTGAGGTGGGTAAGGGAGCAGTACTTC.

The CDR3 sequence is CASSQDTSGGKQFF. The CDR3 nucleotides are TGTGCCAGCAGCCAAGATACTAGCGGGGGGAAGCAGTTCTTC. The rearrangement joins TRBV3-1 (or the pseudogene TRBV3-2) to TRBJ2-1, with 12 nucleotides matching TRBD2. Germline-derived CDR1 and CDR2 are LGHDT and YNNKEL (reference sequence). V was clipped by 0 bases and J by 11 bases; unmatched bases: 2. This CDR3 is built from 14 residues.

The chain links TRBV7-2 to TRBJ2-3, with 13 bases that match TRBD2. V shed 4 bases, J shed 4 bases, and the junction held 5 bases outside the gene matches. There are 16 residues in the CDR3. Per germline, CDR1 SGHTA and CDR2 FQGNSA. Here the CDR3 DNA reads TGTGCCAGCAGCTCGACTAGCGGGGGGAACTCAGATACGCAGTATTTT. Translated, it gives CASSSTSGGNSDTQYF.

This chain links TRBV5-1 with TRBJ1-4; D call uncertain. V gave up 2 bases and J gave up 4 bases, with 9 bases separating them. This CDR3 is 14 amino acids long. CDR1 is SGHRS, CDR2 YFSETQ, per germline. The CDR3 DNA reads TGCGCCAGCAGCTTCGGGAAGGGTAATGAAAAACTGTTTTTT. Translating gives CASSFGKGNEKLFF.

This clone was counted only a few times. The rearrangement uses TRBV7-2 and TRBJ2-3; 13 bases line up with TRBD2. The CDR3 length is 16 residues. V lost 5 bases to trimming and J lost 3 bases; unmatched junction nucleotides: 5. Germline loops: CDR1 SGHTA, CDR2 FQGNSA. CDR3 sequence reads: CASSVRTSGGTDTQYF. For the CDR3, the DNA is TGTGCCAGCAGCGTACGGACTAGCGGGGGAACAGATACGCAGTATTTT. Supplemented by reference TRBV7-2 and TRBJ2-3, the full variable domain reads GAGVSQSPSNKVTEKGKDVELRCDPISGHTALYWYRQSLGQGLEFLIYFQGNSAPDKSGLPSDRFSAERTGGSVSTLTIQRTQQEDSAVYLCASSVRTSGGTDTQYFGPGTRLTVL.

The chain couples TRBV2 to TRBJ2-5, with D tentatively TRBD1 (5 bases). The V gene's germline CDR1 is SNHLY and CDR2 FYNNEI. The ends were cut back, 4 bases at V and 7 bases at J, with 19 bases in the middle. CDR3 length: 15 amino acids. CDR3 sequence reads: CASSVGAATKVTQYF. The CDR3, as DNA: TGTGCCAGCAGTGTTGGGGCAGCCACCAAAGTGACCCAGTACTTC.

The table lists this clone with a few counts. The chain links TRBV19 to TRBJ1-1; TRBD1 is a possible D gene (5 bases). This CDR3 region has 12 residues. With 3 bases removed from V and 6 bases from J, the gap between germline ends came to 8 bases. The germline V gene encodes CDR1 LNHDA and CDR2 SQIVND (reference sequence). The CDR3 loop is CASSIRGAEAFF. The CDR3 DNA reads as TGTGCCAGTAGTATTCGGGGGGCTGAAGCTTTCTTT.